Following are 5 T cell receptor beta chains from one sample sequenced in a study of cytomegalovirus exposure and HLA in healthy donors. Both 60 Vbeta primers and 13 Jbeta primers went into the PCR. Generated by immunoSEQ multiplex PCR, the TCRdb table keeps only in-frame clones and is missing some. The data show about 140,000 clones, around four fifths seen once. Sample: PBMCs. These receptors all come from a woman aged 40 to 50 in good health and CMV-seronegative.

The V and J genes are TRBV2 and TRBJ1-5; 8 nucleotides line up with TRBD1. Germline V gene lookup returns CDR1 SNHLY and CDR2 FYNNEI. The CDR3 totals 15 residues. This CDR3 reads CATQGDRGGNQPQHF. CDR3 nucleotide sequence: TGTGCTACCCAGGGTGACAGGGGAGGCAATCAGCCCCAGCATTTT.

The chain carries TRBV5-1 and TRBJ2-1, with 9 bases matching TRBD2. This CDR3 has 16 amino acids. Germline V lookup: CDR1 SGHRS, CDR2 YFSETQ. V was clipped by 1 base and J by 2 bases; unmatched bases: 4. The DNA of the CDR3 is TGCGCCAGCAGCTTGTCACCTAGCGGGACCTACAATGAGCAGTTCTTC. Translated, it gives CASSLSPSGTYNEQFF.

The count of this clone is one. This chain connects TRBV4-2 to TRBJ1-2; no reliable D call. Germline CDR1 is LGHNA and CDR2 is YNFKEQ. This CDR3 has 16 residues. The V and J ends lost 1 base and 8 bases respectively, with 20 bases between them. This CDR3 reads CASSQAHTGIQKGYTF. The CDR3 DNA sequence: TGTGCCAGCAGCCAAGCCCATACCGGGATCCAGAAGGGCTACACCTTC.

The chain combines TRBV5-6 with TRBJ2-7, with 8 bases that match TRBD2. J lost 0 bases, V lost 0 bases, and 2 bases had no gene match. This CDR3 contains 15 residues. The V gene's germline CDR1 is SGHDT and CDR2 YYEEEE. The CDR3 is CASSLGLAPSYEQYF. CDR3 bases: TGTGCCAGCAGCTTGGGACTAGCGCCCTCCTACGAGCAGTACTTC.

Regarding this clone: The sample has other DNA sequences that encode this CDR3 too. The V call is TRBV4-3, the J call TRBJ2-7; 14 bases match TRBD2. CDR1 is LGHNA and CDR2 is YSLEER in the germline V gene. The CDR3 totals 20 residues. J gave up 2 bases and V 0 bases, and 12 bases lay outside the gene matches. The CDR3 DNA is TGCGCCAGCAGCCAAGAGAGAGGACTAGCGGGAGGTTTCCCTACCTACGAGCAGTACTTC. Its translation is CASSQERGLAGGFPTYEQYF.